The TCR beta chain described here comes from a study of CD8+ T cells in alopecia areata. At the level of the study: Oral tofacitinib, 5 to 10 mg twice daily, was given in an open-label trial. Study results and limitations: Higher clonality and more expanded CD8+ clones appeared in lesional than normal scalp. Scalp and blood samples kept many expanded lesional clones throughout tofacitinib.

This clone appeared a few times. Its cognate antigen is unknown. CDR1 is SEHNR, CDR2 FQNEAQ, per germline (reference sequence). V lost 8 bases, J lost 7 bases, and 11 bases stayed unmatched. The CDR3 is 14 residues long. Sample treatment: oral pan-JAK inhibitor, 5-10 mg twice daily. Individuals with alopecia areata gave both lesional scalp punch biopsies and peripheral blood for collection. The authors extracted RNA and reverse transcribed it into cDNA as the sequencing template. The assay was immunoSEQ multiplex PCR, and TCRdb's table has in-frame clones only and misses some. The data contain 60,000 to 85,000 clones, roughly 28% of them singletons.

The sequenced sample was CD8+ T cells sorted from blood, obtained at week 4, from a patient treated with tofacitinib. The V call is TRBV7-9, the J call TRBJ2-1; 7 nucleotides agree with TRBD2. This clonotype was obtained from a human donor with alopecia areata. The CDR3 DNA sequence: TGTGCCAGCGGTAGAAGCGGGGTTCCTAATGAGCAGTTCTTC. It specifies CASGRSGVPNEQFF.